The 6 T cell receptor beta chains given below trace back to one sample, sequenced in a study of CD8+CD57+ T cells in acquired aplastic anemia. Sequenced patients had shown CD8+CD57+ cell expansion by flow cytometry. Researchers used genomic DNA as the template to profile TCR beta VDJ and CDR3. Using its own MiXCR run on the reads, TCRdb lists one record per CDR3 protein. The table lists about 240,000 distinct CDR3 sequences, around 45% of them singletons. Sequenced: sorted CD4+, CD8+, or CD8+CD57+ T cells (not recorded which) from PBMCs. Receptor source: a human donor with aplastic anemia.

Ten or more counts support this clonotype. The CDR3: CASSYRGPYTEAFF. CDR3 coding DNA: TGTGCCAGCAGCTACAGGGGGCCTTACACTGAAGCTTTCTTT. The V and J genes are TRBV12-3 or TRBV12-4 and TRBJ1-1, with TRBD1 matching 9 bases. The CDR3 sequence is 14 residues long. V shed 6 bases and J 3 bases; nucleotides not matched to a gene: 5.

This clonotype was recorded a few times. The chain is built from TRBV6-5 and TRBJ1-1; TRBD1 might be the D (6 bases). The germline V gene encodes CDR1 MNHEY and CDR2 SVGAGI. This CDR3 is 15 amino acids long. V lost 3 bases and J lost 4, with 15 bases in between. CDR3 sequence: CASSYSGGEGTEAFF. CDR3 nucleotide sequence: TGTGCCAGCAGTTATTCGGGGGGCGAGGGCACTGAAGCTTTCTTT.

The sample holds a few counts of this clonotype. The gene calls are TRBV5-8 and TRBJ2-5; D might be TRBD2 (7 bases). The germline V gene encodes CDR1 SGHTS and CDR2 YDEGEE. Deletions cut 0 bases from V and 5 bases from J, with 26 bases between. CDR3 size: 19 residues. The CDR3 here is CASSLAWSGGGGREETQYF. DNA of the CDR3: TGTGCCAGCAGCTTGGCCTGGTCAGGTGGGGGGGGGCGAGAGGAGACCCAGTACTTC.

This clonotype was counted at least ten times. This rearrangement joins TRBV20-1 to TRBJ2-3, with TRBD2 matching over 8 bases. The CDR3 runs to 21 residues. In germline, CDR1 is DFQATT, CDR2 SNEGSKA (reference sequence). V lost 6 bases to trimming and J lost 0 bases; unmatched junction nucleotides: 26. The CDR3 reads CSAAGGDVEAKGRGSTDTQYF. The CDR3, as DNA: TGCAGTGCCGCCGGGGGGGATGTTGAGGCGAAAGGCAGAGGAAGCACAGATACGCAGTATTTT.

In its sample, this clonotype was seen a few times. This sequence joins TRBV27 and TRBJ1-1, with D maybe TRBD1 (6 bases). V was cut by 5 bases and J by 1 base, with 14 bases left in between. CDR3 length: 15 residues. Germline CDR1 MNHEY, CDR2 SMNVEV (reference sequence). The CDR3 DNA sequence: TGTGCCAGCAGTCTACAGGGAACCAGGAACACTGAAGCTTTCTTT. Amino acid sequence: CASSLQGTRNTEAFF.

The chain employs TRBV20-1 and TRBJ2-1; 12 nucleotides align to TRBD2. The V gene end was trimmed by 4 bases and the J gene end by 7 bases; junction bases not matched to a gene: 8. The CDR3 has 15 residues. The V gene's germline CDR1 is DFQATT and CDR2 SNEGSKA (reference sequence). As DNA, the CDR3 is TGCAGTGCTAAACGACTAGCGGGAGATTGGAATGAGCAGTTCTTC. Amino acids: CSAKRLAGDWNEQFF.